This section outlines one T cell receptor (beta chain) sequence together with its context. Germline V gene data show CDR1 as SNHLY and CDR2 as FYNNEI. V lost 6 bases to trimming and J lost 4 bases, with 13 bases between them. The CDR3 covers 14 residues. These data originate in a study of blood T cell repertoires in COVID-19. Background on the study: The study drew acute and convalescent COVID-19 samples from the United States, Italy and Spain. The analysed material was cDNA or gDNA that came from T cells, B-cell-depleted T cells, or PBMCs.

Original analysis: Scientists estimated how many nucleated cells there were by amplifying reference gene primers. Data came from immunoSEQ multiplex PCR; TCRdb stores just in-frame clones and leaves some out. That table gives V, J and clone size, and the DNA gave D and trimming. This sample has fewer than 130,000 clones, with roughly 80% found just once. The chain joins TRBV2 to TRBJ1-3; D might be TRBD1 (5 bases). The sequencing input was peripheral blood. The source is a woman in her sixties or seventies with acute or convalescent COVID-19. CDR3 sequence reads: CASRLAGNGNTIYF. The CDR3 bases are TGTGCCAGCAGACTGGCAGGGAACGGAAACACCATATATTTT. The full variable domain, completed using reference TRBV2 and TRBJ1-3, is EPEVTQTPSHQVTQMGQEVILRCVPISNHLYFYWYRQILGQKVEFLVSFYNNEISEKSEIFDDQFSVERPDGSNFTLKIRSTKLEDSAMYFCASRLAGNGNTIYFGEGSWLTVV.